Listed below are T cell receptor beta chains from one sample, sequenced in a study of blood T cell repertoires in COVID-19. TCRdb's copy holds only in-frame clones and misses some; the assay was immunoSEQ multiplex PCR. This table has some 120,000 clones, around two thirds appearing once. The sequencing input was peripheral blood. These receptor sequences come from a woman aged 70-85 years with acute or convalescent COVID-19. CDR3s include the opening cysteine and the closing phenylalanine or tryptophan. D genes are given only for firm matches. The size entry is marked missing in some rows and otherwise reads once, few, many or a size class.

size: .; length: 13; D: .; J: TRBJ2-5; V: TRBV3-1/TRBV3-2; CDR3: CASSPPGAETQYF; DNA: TGTGCCAGCAGCCCCCCAGGGGCAGAGACCCAGTACTTC
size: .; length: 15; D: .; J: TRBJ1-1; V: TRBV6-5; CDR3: CASSYGRGLNTEAFF; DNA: TGTGCCAGCAGTTACGGCAGGGGATTGAACACTGAAGCTTTCTTT
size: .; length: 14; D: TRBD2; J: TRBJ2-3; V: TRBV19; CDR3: CASRPLAGADTQYF; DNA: TGTGCCAGTAGACCACTAGCGGGAGCTGATACGCAGTATTTT
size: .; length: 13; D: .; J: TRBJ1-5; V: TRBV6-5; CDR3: CASSSSSNQPQHF; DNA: TGTGCCAGTTCGAGTAGTTCCAATCAGCCCCAGCATTTT
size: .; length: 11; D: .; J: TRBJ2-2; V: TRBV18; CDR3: CASSRTGELFF; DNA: TGTGCCAGCTCCCGCACCGGGGAGCTGTTTTTT
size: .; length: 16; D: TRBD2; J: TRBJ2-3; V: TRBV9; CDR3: CASSVATSEVGDTQYF; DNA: TGTGCCAGCAGCGTAGCTACTAGCGAGGTGGGGGATACGCAGTATTTT
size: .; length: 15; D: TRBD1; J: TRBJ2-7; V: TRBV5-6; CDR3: CASSLGTGTGYEQYF; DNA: TGTGCCAGCAGCTTGGGGACAGGGACGGGGTACGAGCAGTACTTC
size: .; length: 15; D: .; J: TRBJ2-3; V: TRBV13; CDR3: CASTITGPSTDTQYF; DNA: TGTGCCAGCACAATCACAGGCCCTAGCACAGATACGCAGTATTTT
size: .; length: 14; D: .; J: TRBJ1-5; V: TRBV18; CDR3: CASSPQGGNQPQHF; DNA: TGTGCCAGCTCACCCCAGGGTGGCAATCAGCCCCAGCATTTT
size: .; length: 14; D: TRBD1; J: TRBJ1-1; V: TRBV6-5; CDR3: CASSYSRGHTEAFF; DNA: TGTGCCAGCAGTTACTCGAGGGGGCATACTGAAGCTTTCTTT
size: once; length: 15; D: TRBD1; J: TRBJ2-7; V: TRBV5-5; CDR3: CASSIYDRGAYEQYF; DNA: TGTGCCAGCAGTATATACGACAGGGGCGCCTACGAGCAGTACTTC
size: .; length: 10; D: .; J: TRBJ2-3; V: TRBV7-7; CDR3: CALGADTQYF; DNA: TGTGCCCTAGGGGCCGATACGCAGTATTTT
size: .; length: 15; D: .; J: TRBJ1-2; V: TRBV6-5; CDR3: CASIVKGVFGYGYTF; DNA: TGTGCCAGCATTGTGAAGGGGGTATTTGGCTATGGCTACACCTTC
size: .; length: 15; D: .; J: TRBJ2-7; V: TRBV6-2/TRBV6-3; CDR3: CASSYSASASYEQYF; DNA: TGTGCCAGCAGTTACTCAGCTAGTGCCTCCTACGAGCAGTACTTC
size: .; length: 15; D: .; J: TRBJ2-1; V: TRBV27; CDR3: CASSLGAGTYNEQFF; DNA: TGTGCCAGCAGTTTAGGGGCAGGAACCTACAATGAGCAGTTCTTC
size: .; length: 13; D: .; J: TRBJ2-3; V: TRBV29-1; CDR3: CSVLSGGTDTQYF; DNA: TGCAGCGTCCTATCGGGGGGCACAGATACGCAGTATTTT
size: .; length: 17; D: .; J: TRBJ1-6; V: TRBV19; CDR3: CASSMGLTVAGHSPLHF; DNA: TGTGCCAGTAGTATGGGATTGACCGTCGCGGGGCATTCACCCCTCCACTTT
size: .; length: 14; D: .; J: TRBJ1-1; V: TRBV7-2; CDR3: CASSLDRGWTEAFF; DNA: TGTGCCAGCAGCTTAGATAGGGGGTGGACTGAAGCTTTCTTT
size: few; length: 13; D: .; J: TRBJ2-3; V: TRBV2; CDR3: CASKQGNTDTQYF; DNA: TGTGCCAGCAAGCAGGGGAACACAGATACGCAGTATTTT
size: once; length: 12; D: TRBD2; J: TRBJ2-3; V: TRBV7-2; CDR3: CASSTLGLEQYF; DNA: TGTGCCAGCAGCACGCTGGGACTAGAACAGTATTTT
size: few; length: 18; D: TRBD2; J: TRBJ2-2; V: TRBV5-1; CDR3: CASSLDSSELAGRVELFF; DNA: TGCGCCAGCAGCTTGGATAGCTCCGAACTAGCGGGAAGGGTAGAGCTGTTTTTT
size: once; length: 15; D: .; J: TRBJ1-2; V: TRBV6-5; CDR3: CASSYSKQGNYGYTF; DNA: TGTGCCAGCAGTTACTCGAAACAGGGCAACTATGGCTACACCTTC
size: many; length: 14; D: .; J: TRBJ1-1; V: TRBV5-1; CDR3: CASSLTPGLFEAFF; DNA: TGCGCCAGCAGCTTGACCCCGGGACTGTTTGAAGCTTTCTTT
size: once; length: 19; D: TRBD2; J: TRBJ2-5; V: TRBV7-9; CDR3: CASSVSPHSGRWGKETQYF; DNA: TGTGCCAGCAGCGTTAGCCCACATAGCGGGAGGTGGGGAAAGGAGACCCAGTACTTC
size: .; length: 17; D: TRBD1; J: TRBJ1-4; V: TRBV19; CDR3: CASSSSRDRVGDEKLFF; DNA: TGTGCCAGTAGCTCGTCCCGGGACAGGGTCGGGGATGAAAAACTGTTTTTT
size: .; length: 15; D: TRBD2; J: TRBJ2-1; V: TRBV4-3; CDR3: CASSRSSGGGNEQFF; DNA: TGCGCCAGCAGCCGCTCTAGCGGGGGGGGAAATGAGCAGTTCTTC
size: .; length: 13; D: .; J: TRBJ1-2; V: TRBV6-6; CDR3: CASSYPELYGYTF; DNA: TGTGCCAGCAGTTACCCCGAGCTCTATGGCTACACCTTC
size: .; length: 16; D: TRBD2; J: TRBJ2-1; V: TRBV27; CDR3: CASSSQLAGGISEQFF; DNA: TGTGCCAGCAGTTCGCAACTAGCGGGGGGTATCAGTGAGCAGTTCTTC
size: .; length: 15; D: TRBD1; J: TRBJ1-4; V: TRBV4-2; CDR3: CASSSSQGSREKLFF; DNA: TGTGCCAGCAGCTCGTCACAGGGGAGTCGAGAAAAACTGTTTTTT
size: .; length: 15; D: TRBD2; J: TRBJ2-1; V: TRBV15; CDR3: CATSVAGGGYNEQFF; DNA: TGTGCCACCAGTGTAGCGGGAGGGGGATACAATGAGCAGTTCTTC
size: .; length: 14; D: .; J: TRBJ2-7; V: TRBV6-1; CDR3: CASSEGQTSYEQYF; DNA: TGTGCCAGCAGTGAAGGACAGACCTCCTACGAGCAGTACTTC
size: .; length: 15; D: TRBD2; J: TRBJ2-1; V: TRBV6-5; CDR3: CASRGGVAGRNEQFF; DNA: TGTGCCAGCAGGGGCGGGGTAGCGGGAAGGAATGAGCAGTTCTTC